This TCR beta chain derives from a study of vaccination effects on CD4 cells after COVID-19. The length of the CDR3 is 15 residues. Germline assignment: CDR1 MNHEY and CDR2 SVGAGI. Deletions cut 4 bases from V and 3 bases from J, with 13 bases between. The data were produced by immunoSEQ multiplex PCR, yet TCRdb's version contains in-frame clones alone and is incomplete. Here the sample spans roughly 27,000 clones, 65% to 75% being singletons. A remark on this clone: Its antigen is unknown.

Expansion of antigen-specific CD4+ T cells with viral peptide pools was carried out by the ViraFEST assay before sequencing. Following an approximately ten-day culture, CD4+ T cells were purified. Every participant took two doses of the BNT162b2 or mRNA-1273 vaccine. The receptor comes from a human donor who received a COVID-19 vaccine. The chain has TRBV6-5 and TRBJ2-4; D is perhaps TRBD2 (6 bases). This sample comprised CD4+ T cells from PBMCs cultured with HCoV-OC43 spike peptides, obtained after COVID-19 vaccination. The sample's subset: HCoV-OC43 spike overlapping peptide pool stimulation. For the CDR3, the DNA is TGTGCCAGCAGTTCGGGACTCCGAGGCAAAAACATTCAGTACTTC. Translated, it gives CASSSGLRGKNIQYF.